Listed here are 18 T cell receptor beta chains from one sample, sequenced in a study of OX40 agonist ivuxolimab in advanced cancers. Produced via immunoSEQ multiplex PCR; TCRdb's table is partial and in-frame only. The sample holds about 70,000 clones; around 85% are singletons and the top ten take roughly 5.3%. This sample comprised CD4+ or CD8+ T cells sorted from blood, obtained in a trial of the OX40 agonist ivuxolimab. The source of these receptors is an adult with an advanced solid tumor such as melanoma, head and neck, liver or kidney cancer.

The chain couples TRBV29-1 to TRBJ2-7; 12 bases align to TRBD2. This CDR3 spans 12 amino acids. V was pared by 7 bases and J by 7 bases, with 5 bases of the junction left unmatched. CDR1 SQVTM and CDR2 ANQGSEA come from the germline V gene. The CDR3 loop reads CSGLAGVGEQYF. In nucleotides, the CDR3 is TGCAGCGGACTAGCGGGAGTAGGGGAGCAGTACTTC.

The rearrangement links TRBV11-3 to TRBJ2-3; weak D call: TRBD2 (6 bases). The V gene's germline CDR1 is SGHNT and CDR2 YENEEA. This CDR3 spans 14 amino acids. Between the trimmed V and J ends, which lost 3 bases and 2 bases, there was a span of 9 bases. CDR3: CASSFTGLTDTQYF. DNA of the CDR3: TGTGCCAGCAGCTTTACGGGACTCACAGATACGCAGTATTTT. Drawing the rest from reference TRBV11-3 and TRBJ2-3, the complete variable domain is EAGVVQSPRYKIIEKKQPVAFWCNPISGHNTLYWYLQNLGQGPELLIRYENEEAVDDSQLPKDRFSAERLKGVDSTLKIQPAELGDSAVYLCASSFTGLTDTQYFGPGTRLTVL.

This chain links TRBV27 with TRBJ2-1; D gene ambiguous. V was trimmed by 5 bases and J by 0 bases, leaving 11 bases between them. Germline CDR1 reads MNHEY; CDR2 reads SMNVEV (reference sequence). CDR3 length equals 15 residues. The CDR3 reads CASSITVSSYNEQFF. Written as DNA, the CDR3 is TGTGCCAGCAGTATAACAGTGAGCTCCTACAATGAGCAGTTCTTC.

The chain joins TRBV18 to TRBJ1-2; D gene unclear. V was pared by 4 bases and J by 0 bases, with 6 bases between. Germline lookup yields CDR1 KGHSH and CDR2 LQKENI. The CDR3 has 13 residues. CDR3 amino acids: CASSQPSNYGYTF. The CDR3 bases are TGTGCCAGCTCACAGCCTTCTAACTATGGCTACACCTTC.

The chain is built from TRBV11-2 and TRBJ1-1; D is ambiguous. The CDR3 contains 14 residues. V shed 0 bases and J shed 3 bases, with 8 bases lying between them. Germline CDR1 reads SGHAT; CDR2 reads FQNNGV. The CDR3 DNA reads as TGTGCCAGCAGCTTAGATCTTGGGGACACTGAAGCTTTCTTT. Amino acid sequence: CASSLDLGDTEAFF.

The chain combines TRBV27 with TRBJ2-2; 9 bases are shared with TRBD1. The J segment lost 0 bases and the V segment lost 3 bases, leaving 5 bases of the junction unmatched. Germline CDR1 MNHEY, CDR2 SMNVEV (reference sequence). The CDR3 is 17 amino acids. CDR3 in amino acids: CASSFDRGIANTGELFF. CDR3 bases: TGTGCCAGCAGTTTTGACAGGGGGATCGCGAACACCGGGGAGCTGTTTTTT.

The V call is TRBV19, the J call TRBJ2-1; D might be TRBD2 (6 bases). CDR1 LNHDA and CDR2 SQIVND come from the germline V gene (reference sequence). This CDR3 has 18 amino acids. V was clipped by 4 bases and J by 4 bases, with 23 bases between them. The DNA of the CDR3 is TGTGCCAGTAGTACCGCACTCGTAGCGGCGGGACCTTACAATGAGCAGTTCTTC. Residues: CASSTALVAAGPYNEQFF.

V is TRBV19 and J is TRBJ1-2; 9 bases are shared with TRBD1. This CDR3 has 14 amino acids. Germline values: CDR1 LNHDA, CDR2 SQIVND (reference sequence). V lost 5 bases, J lost 9 bases, and 10 bases stayed unmatched. CDR3 sequence: CASSSGQGQTSYTF. DNA for the CDR3: TGTGCCAGTAGTTCAGGACAGGGGCAAACGAGCTACACCTTC.

The chain employs TRBV14 and TRBJ1-2; D is ambiguous. The V end was cut by 1 base, the J end by 4 bases, with 13 bases between. The CDR3 runs 15 residues. The germline gives CDR1 SGHDN, CDR2 FVKESK. In DNA, the CDR3 is TGTGCCAGCAGCCAAGCAGGAAGGCTCGCCTATGGCTACACCTTC. Its protein product is CASSQAGRLAYGYTF.

The rearrangement joins TRBV30 to TRBJ2-3; 7 nucleotides align to TRBD2. The junction had 5 bases not matched to a gene; V was cut back by 2 bases and J by 0 bases. CDR1 and CDR2 from the germline V gene are GTSNPN and SVGIG (reference sequence). The CDR3 covers 15 residues. CDR3 sequence (DNA): TGTGCCTGGAGTTTTGGTAGCGGGAGCACAGATACGCAGTATTTT. It codes for CAWSFGSGSTDTQYF. Supplemented by reference TRBV30 and TRBJ2-3, the full variable domain reads SQTIHQWPATLVQPVGSPLSLECTVEGTSNPNLYWYRQAAGRGLQLLFYSVGIGQISSEVPQNLSASRPQDRQFILSSKKLLLSDSGFYLCAWSFGSGSTDTQYFGPGTRLTVL.

The J gene is TRBJ2-1, the V gene TRBV27; 9 nucleotides agree with TRBD1. The J segment lost 6 bases and the V segment lost 5 bases, leaving 8 bases of the junction unmatched. Germline values: CDR1 MNHEY, CDR2 SMNVEV (reference sequence). This CDR3 contains 15 residues. In nucleotides, the CDR3 is TGTGCCAGCAGTCCACAGGGGGCCCCCAGCAATGAGCAGTTCTTC. It specifies CASSPQGAPSNEQFF.

The chain is built from TRBV11-2 and TRBJ2-7, with 8 bases identical to TRBD1. Germline V gene data show CDR1 as SGHAT and CDR2 as FQNNGV. This CDR3 has 13 residues. The ends lost 4 bases at V and 6 bases at J; junction bases unmatched: 5. The CDR3 reads CASSSDRAGEQYF. The CDR3 DNA is TGTGCCAGCAGCTCGGACAGGGCGGGCGAGCAGTACTTC.

The chain joins TRBV4-2 to TRBJ2-6, with D possibly TRBD2 on 6 matching bases. Germline CDR1 reads LGHNA; CDR2 reads YNFKEQ. Trimming stripped 2 bases from V and 0 bases from J, with 14 bases between. The CDR3 has 18 residues. The CDR3 is CASSQNGEGGSGANVLTF. The DNA for the CDR3 is TGTGCCAGCAGCCAAAATGGCGAGGGAGGCTCTGGGGCCAACGTCCTGACTTTC.

The J gene is TRBJ1-2, the V gene TRBV7-3, with 11 bases fitting TRBD1. CDR1 and CDR2 from the germline V gene are SGHTA and FQGTGA. J gave up 8 bases and V 3 bases, and 2 bases lay outside the gene matches. The CDR3 covers 13 residues. This CDR3 is CASSLGQGEGYTF. The CDR3 DNA reads TGTGCCAGCAGCTTGGGACAGGGGGAAGGCTACACCTTC.

The chain employs TRBV19 and TRBJ1-2; a possible D gene is TRBD1 (5 bases). Germline V gene data show CDR1 as LNHDA and CDR2 as SQIVND (reference sequence). This CDR3 has 16 residues. Trimming removed 3 bases from V and 1 base from J, with 15 bases in between. CDR3 bases: TGTGCCAGTAGTATTTCGTCCGGGACCTTTAACTATGGCTACACCTTC. It yields the protein CASSISSGTFNYGYTF. Filled out from reference TRBV19 and TRBJ1-2, the complete variable domain reads DGGITQSPKYLFRKEGQNVTLSCEQNLNHDAMYWYRQDPGQGLRLIYYSQIVNDFQKGDIAEGYSVSREKKESFPLTVTSAQKNPTAFYLCASSISSGTFNYGYTFGSGTRLTVV.

The chain couples TRBV30 to TRBJ2-2; the D gene is possibly TRBD1 (5 bases). CDR3 length equals 11 residues. Per the germline V gene, CDR1 is GTSNPN and CDR2 is SVGIG (reference sequence). V lost 8 bases and J 5 bases, leaving 9 bases between the germline ends. In nucleotides, the CDR3 is TGTGCCCTAGGGGCAACCGGGGAGCTGTTTTTT. This translates into CALGATGELFF.

V and J are TRBV6-5 and TRBJ1-1; 7 bases are a match to TRBD1. This CDR3 contains 15 residues. V was clipped by 7 bases and J by 4 bases; unmatched bases: 12. CDR1 is MNHEY and CDR2 is SVGAGI in the germline V gene. The CDR3 bases are TGTGCCAGCATCCTTTCCCCAGGGGGAGGCACTGAAGCTTTCTTT. This gives the protein CASILSPGGGTEAFF.

CDR3 sequence reads: CASSFAGRNEQFF. DNA for the CDR3: TGTGCCAGCAGCTTCGCAGGGCGGAATGAGCAGTTCTTC. The rearrangement links TRBV5-4 to TRBJ2-1; a weak D match, TRBD1 (5 bases). This CDR3 has 13 residues. Deletions cut 2 bases from V and 7 bases from J, with 10 bases between. CDR1 is SGHNT and CDR2 is YYREEE in the germline V gene (reference sequence). The full variable domain, completed using reference TRBV5-4 and TRBJ2-1, is ETGVTQSPTHLIKTRGQQVTLRCSSQSGHNTVSWYQQALGQGPQFIFQYYREEENGRGNFPPRFSGLQFPNYSSELNVNALELDDSALYLCASSFAGRNEQFFGPGTRLTVL.